This note documents a single T cell receptor (beta chain) sequence. The data originate from a study of shared clonotypes between healthy human individuals. About the research overall: The donor pool was made up of a couple of women and three men aged 18 to 49.

Trimming took 6 bases from V and 5 from J; bases not matched to a gene: 7. Germline CDR1 MDHEN, CDR2 SYDVKM. The CDR3 loop spans 13 amino acids. Replicate PCRs run on unsorted PBMC used around 330 ng DNA, which was 30,000 or so T cell genomes. Generated by immunoSEQ multiplex PCR, the TCRdb table keeps only in-frame clones and is missing some. The sample lists about 460,000 clones, over 60% occurring once. V is TRBV28 and J is TRBJ2-7; 7 bases are a match to TRBD1. The TCR comes from a woman aged 35 to 49 in good health. Some clones in this sample may be carry-over from other donors' samples. Sequencing was done on a sample of PBMCs. CDR3 nucleotides: TGTGCCAGCAGGGTACAGGGGAGCCACGAGCAGTACTTC. It codes for CASRVQGSHEQYF. The full variable domain, its missing parts supplied by reference TRBV28 and TRBJ2-7, is DVKVTQSSRYLVKRTGEKVFLECVQDMDHENMFWYRQDPGLGLRLIYFSYDVKMKEKGDIPEGYSVSREKKERFSLILESASTNQTSMYLCASRVQGSHEQYFGPGTRLTVT.